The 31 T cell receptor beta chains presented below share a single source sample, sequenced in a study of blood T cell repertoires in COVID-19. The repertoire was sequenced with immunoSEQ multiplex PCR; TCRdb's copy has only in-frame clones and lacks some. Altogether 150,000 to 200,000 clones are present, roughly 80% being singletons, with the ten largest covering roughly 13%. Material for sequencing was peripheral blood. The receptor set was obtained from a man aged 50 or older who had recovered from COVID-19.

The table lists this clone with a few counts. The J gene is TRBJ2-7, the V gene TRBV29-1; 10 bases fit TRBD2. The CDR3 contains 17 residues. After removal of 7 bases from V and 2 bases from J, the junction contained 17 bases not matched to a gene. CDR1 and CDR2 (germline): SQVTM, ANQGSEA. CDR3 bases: TGCAGCGGATACGGGCTAGCGGGAGTCAAAGGGACCTACGAGCAGTACTTC. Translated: CSGYGLAGVKGTYEQYF.

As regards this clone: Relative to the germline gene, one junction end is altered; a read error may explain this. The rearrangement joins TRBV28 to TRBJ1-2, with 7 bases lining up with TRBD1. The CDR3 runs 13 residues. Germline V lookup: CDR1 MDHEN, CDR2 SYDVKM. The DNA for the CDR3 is TGTGCCAGCGGGGAATCCCGGACAGGTAGAGGAAGCTTC. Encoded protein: CASGESRTGRGSF.

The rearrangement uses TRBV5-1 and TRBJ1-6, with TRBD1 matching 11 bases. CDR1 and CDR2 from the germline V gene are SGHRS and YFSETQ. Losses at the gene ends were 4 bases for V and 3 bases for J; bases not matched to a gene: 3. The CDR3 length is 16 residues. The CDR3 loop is CASSPGTGGYNSPLHF. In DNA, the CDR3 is TGCGCCAGCAGCCCTGGGACAGGGGGCTATAATTCACCCCTCCACTTT.

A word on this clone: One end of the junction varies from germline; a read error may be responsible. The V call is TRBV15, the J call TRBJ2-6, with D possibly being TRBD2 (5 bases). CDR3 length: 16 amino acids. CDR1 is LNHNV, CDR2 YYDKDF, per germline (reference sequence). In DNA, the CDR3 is TGTGCCACCGGCAGAGACTACAGCTCTGGGGCCAACGTCCTGACTTTC. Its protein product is CATGRDYSSGANVLTF. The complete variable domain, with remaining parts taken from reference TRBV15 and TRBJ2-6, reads DAMVIQNPRYQVTQFGKPVTLSCSQTLNHNVMYWYQQKSSQAPKLLFHYYDKDFNNEADTPDNFQSRRPNTSFCFLDIRSPGLGDTAMYLCATGRDYSSGANVLTFGAGSRLTVL.

The CDR3 bases are TGTGCCAGCAGGAGTGGGGACACCCCATCGGGGCAGTACTTC. Translating gives CASRSGDTPSGQYF. This sequence joins TRBV2 and TRBJ2-7, with D maybe TRBD1 (6 bases). The CDR3 runs to 14 residues. The germline V gene has CDR1 SNHLY and CDR2 FYNNEI. Trimming shortened V by 6 bases and J by 9 bases, and 21 bases separated the two germline ends.

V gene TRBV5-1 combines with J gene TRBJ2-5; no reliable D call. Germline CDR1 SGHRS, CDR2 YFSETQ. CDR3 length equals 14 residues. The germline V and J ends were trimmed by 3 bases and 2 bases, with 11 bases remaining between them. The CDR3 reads CASSSPLSQETQYF. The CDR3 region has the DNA TGCGCCAGCAGCTCTCCTCTATCTCAAGAGACCCAGTACTTC.

This CDR3 reads CASSLFRGNEQYF. The CDR3 coding sequence is TGCGCCAGCAGCCTCTTTCGGGGGAACGAGCAGTACTTC. The V gene is TRBV5-1, the J gene TRBJ2-7; tentatively, D is TRBD2 (6 bases). V gave up 4 bases and J gave up 5 bases, with 13 bases separating them. This CDR3 contains 13 residues. CDR1 and CDR2 from the germline V gene are SGHRS and YFSETQ.

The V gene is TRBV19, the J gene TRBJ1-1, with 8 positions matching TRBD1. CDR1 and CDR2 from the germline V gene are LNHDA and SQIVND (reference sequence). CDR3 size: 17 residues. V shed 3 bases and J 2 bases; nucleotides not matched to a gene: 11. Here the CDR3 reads CASSMTRTGTVNTEAFF. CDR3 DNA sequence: TGTGCCAGTAGTATGACCCGGACAGGGACGGTTAACACTGAAGCTTTCTTT.

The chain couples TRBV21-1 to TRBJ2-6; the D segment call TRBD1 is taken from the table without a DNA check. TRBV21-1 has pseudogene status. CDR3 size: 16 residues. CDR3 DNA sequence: TGTGCCAGCAGGGACCCAGGGTGGAAAGGGGCCAACGTCCTGACTTTC. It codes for CASRDPGWKGANVLTF.

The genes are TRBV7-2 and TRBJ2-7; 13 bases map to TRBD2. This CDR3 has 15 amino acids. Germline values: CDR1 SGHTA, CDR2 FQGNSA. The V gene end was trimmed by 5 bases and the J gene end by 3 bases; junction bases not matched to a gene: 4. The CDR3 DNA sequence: TGTGCCAGCAGCCCCGGACTAGCGGGAGTCTACGAGCAGTACTTC. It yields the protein CASSPGLAGVYEQYF.

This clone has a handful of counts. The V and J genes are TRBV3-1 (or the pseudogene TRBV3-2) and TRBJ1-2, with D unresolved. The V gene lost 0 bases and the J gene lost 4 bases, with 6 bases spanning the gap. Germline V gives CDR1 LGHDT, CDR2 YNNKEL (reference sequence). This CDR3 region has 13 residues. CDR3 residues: CASSQEGAYGYTF. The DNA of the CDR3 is TGTGCCAGCAGCCAAGAAGGAGCCTATGGCTACACCTTC.

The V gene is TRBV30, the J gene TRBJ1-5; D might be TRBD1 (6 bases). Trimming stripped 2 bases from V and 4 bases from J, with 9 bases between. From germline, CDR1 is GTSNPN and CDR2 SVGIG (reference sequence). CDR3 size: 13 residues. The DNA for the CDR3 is TGTGCCTGGAGTAATACAGGGAATCAGCCCCAGCATTTT. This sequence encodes CAWSNTGNQPQHF.

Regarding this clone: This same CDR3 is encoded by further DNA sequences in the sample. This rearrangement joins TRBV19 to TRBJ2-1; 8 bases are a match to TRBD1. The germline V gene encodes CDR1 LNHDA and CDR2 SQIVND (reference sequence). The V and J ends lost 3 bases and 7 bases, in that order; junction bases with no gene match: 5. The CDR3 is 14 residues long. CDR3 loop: CASSITGGYNEQFF. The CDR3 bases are TGTGCCAGTAGTATTACAGGGGGATATAATGAGCAGTTCTTC.

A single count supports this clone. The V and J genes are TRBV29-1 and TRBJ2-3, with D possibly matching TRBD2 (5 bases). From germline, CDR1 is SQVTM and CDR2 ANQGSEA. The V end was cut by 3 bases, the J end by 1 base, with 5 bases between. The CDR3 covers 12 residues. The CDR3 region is CSVDGGTDTQYF. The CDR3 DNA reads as TGCAGCGTTGACGGGGGCACAGATACGCAGTATTTT.

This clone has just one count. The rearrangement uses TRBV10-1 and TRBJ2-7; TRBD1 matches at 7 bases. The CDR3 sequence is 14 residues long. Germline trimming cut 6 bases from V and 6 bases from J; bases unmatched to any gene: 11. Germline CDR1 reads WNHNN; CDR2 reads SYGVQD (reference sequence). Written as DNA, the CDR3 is TGCGCCAGCAGCGAAAGCCTGACAGGGAGCGAGCAGTACTTC. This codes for CASSESLTGSEQYF.

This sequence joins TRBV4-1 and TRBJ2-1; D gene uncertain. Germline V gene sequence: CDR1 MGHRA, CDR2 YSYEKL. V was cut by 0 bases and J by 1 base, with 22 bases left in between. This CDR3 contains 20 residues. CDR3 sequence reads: CASSQETPGFLTHSYNEQFF. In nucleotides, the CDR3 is TGCGCCAGCAGCCAAGAGACCCCCGGGTTTCTTACCCATTCCTACAATGAGCAGTTCTTC.

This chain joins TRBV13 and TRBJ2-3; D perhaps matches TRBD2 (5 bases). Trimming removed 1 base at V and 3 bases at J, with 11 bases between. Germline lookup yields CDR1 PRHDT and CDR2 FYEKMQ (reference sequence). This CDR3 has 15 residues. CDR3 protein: CASSLVVEGTDTQYF. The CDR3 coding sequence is TGTGCCAGCAGCTTAGTGGTCGAGGGAACAGATACGCAGTATTTT.

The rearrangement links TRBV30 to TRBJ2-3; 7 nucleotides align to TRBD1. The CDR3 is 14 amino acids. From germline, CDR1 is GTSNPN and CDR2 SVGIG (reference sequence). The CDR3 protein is CARSIGGRADTQYF. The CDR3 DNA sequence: TGTGCTCGGAGTATAGGGGGCAGGGCAGATACGCAGTATTTT.

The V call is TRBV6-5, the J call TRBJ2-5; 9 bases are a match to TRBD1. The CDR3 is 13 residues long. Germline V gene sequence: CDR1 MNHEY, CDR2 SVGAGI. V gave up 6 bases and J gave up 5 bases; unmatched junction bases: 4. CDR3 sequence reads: CASRTQGAETQYF. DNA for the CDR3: TGTGCCAGCAGGACACAGGGGGCTGAGACCCAGTACTTC.

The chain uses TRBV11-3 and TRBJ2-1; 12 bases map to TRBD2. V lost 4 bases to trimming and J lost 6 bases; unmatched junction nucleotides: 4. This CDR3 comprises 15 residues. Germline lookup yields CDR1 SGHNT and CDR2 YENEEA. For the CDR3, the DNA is TGTGCCAGCAGCTCTGGACTAGCGGGATTCAATGAGCAGTTCTTC. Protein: CASSSGLAGFNEQFF.

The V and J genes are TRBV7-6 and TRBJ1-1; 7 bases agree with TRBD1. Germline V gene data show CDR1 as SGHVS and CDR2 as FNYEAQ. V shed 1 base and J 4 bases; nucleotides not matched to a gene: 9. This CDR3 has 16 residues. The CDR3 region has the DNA TGTGCCAGCAGCTTAGGGAGAGACAGGGTGGTCACTGAAGCTTTCTTT. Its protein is CASSLGRDRVVTEAFF.

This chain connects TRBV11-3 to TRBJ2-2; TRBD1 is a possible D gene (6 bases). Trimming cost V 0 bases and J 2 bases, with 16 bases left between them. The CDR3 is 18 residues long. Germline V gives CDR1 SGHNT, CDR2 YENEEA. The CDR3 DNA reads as TGTGCCAGCAGCTTAGAGGTGCTGGGGGCTAAAAACACCGGGGAGCTGTTTTTT. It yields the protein CASSLEVLGAKNTGELFF.

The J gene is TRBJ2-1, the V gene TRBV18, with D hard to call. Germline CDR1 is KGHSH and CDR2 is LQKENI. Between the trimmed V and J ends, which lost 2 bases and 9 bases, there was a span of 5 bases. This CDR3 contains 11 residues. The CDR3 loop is CASSPGPEQFF. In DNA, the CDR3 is TGTGCCAGCTCACCAGGGCCTGAGCAGTTCTTC. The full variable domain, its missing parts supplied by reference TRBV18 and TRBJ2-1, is NAGVMQNPRHLVRRRGQEARLRCSPMKGHSHVYWYRQLPEEGLKFMVYLQKENIIDESGMPKERFSAEFPKEGPSILRIQQVVRGDSAAYFCASSPGPEQFFGPGTRLTVL.

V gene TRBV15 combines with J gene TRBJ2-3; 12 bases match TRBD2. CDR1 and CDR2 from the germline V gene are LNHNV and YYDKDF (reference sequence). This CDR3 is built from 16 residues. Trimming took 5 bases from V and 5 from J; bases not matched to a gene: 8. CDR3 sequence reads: CATSSTSGSVIDTQYF. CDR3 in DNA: TGTGCCACCAGCTCGACTAGCGGGAGTGTGATAGATACGCAGTATTTT.

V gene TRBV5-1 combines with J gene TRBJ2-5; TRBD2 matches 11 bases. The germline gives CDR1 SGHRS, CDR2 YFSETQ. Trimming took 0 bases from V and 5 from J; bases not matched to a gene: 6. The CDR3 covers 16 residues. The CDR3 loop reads CASSLGASGRMETQYF. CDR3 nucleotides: TGCGCCAGCAGCTTGGGGGCTAGCGGGAGGATGGAGACCCAGTACTTC.

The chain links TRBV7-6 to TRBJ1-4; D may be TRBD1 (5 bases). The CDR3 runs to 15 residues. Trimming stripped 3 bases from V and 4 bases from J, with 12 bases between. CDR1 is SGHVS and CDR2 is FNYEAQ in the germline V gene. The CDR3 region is CASSFYGGRNEKLFF. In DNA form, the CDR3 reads TGTGCCAGCAGCTTCTACGGGGGACGTAATGAAAAACTGTTTTTT. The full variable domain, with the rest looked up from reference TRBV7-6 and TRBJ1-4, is GAGVSQSPRYKVTKRGQDVALRCDPISGHVSLYWYRQALGQGPEFLTYFNYEAQQDKSGLPNDRFSAERPEGSISTLTIQRTEQRDSAMYRCASSFYGGRNEKLFFGSGTQLSVL.

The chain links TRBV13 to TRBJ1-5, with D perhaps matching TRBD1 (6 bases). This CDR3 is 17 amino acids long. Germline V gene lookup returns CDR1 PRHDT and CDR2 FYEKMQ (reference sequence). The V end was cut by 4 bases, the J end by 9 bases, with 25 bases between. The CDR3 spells CASSSQLIPDSNRPQHF. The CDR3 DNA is TGTGCCAGCAGCTCACAGCTGATACCGGACAGTAATAGGCCCCAGCATTTT.

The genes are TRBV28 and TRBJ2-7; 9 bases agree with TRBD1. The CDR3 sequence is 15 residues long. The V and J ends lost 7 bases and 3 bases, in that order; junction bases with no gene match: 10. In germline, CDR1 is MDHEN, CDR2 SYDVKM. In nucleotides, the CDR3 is TGTGCCAGCATCACGTTCCGGGACAGGGTCTACGAGCAGTACTTC. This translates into CASITFRDRVYEQYF.

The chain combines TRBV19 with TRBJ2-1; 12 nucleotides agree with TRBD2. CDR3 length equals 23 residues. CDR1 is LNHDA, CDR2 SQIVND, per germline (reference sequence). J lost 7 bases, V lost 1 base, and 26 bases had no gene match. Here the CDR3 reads CASSIATSGSWGFRSGFGNEQFF. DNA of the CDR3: TGTGCCAGTAGTATAGCGACTAGCGGGAGTTGGGGGTTTAGGTCTGGTTTTGGGAATGAGCAGTTCTTC.

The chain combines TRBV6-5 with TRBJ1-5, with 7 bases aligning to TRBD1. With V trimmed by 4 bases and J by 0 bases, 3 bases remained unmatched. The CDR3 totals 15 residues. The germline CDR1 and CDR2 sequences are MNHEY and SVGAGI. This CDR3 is CASSSRTGSNQPQHF. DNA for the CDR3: TGTGCCAGCAGTTCTAGGACAGGTAGCAATCAGCCCCAGCATTTT.

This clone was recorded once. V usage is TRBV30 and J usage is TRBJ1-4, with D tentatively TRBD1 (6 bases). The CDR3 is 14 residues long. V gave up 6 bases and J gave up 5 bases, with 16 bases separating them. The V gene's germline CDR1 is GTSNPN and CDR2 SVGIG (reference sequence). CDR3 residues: CACYNRALNEKLFF. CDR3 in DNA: TGTGCCTGCTACAACAGGGCGCTAAATGAAAAACTGTTTTTT.